One and the same sample provided the 16 T cell receptor beta chains below, sequenced in a study of spatial heterogeneity in lung cancer. From the 5' RACE reads, TCRdb called clonotypes with MiXCR, one entry per CDR3 protein. The sample shows roughly 70,000 distinct CDR3 sequences, 8% to 10% of them seen only once. Time point defined: blood at routine non-recurrence follow-up after resection. Sequencing was performed on PBMCs, taken at follow-up. The receptors stem from a female donor with early-stage non-small cell lung cancer.

This clonotype was seen more than once but under ten times. The chain is built from TRBV4-1 and TRBJ2-3; TRBD2 aligns across 13 bases. Trimming at V came to 0 bases and at J to 2 bases, leaving 11 bases not matched to a gene. CDR3 length: 20 amino acids. The germline gives CDR1 MGHRA, CDR2 YSYEKL. The CDR3 here is CASSQDRKLAGGPDTDTQYF. The CDR3 coding sequence is TGCGCCAGCAGCCAAGATCGAAAACTAGCGGGAGGGCCGGACACAGATACGCAGTATTTT.

This clonotype was counted ten times or more. V and J are TRBV6-6 and TRBJ2-7, with 7 bases matching TRBD2. This CDR3 is 16 amino acids long. The J segment lost 5 bases and the V segment lost 6 bases, leaving 16 bases of the junction unmatched. Germline assignment: CDR1 MNHNY and CDR2 SVGAGI (reference sequence). The CDR3 DNA sequence: TGTGCCAGCAGCCCCGGGAGGACCTTCCGTAGGGACGAGCAGTACTTC. It encodes CASSPGRTFRRDEQYF.

The sample holds many counts of this clonotype. The V and J genes are TRBV7-3 and TRBJ2-2; a weak D match, TRBD1 (5 bases). The germline CDR1 and CDR2 sequences are SGHTA and FQGTGA. This CDR3 has 14 residues. Trimming stripped 4 bases from V and 6 bases from J, with 12 bases between. The CDR3 DNA follows: TGTGCCAGCAGCTCAGGGTCTCTCGCCGGGGAGCTGTTTTTT. This codes for CASSSGSLAGELFF.

The sample holds one count of this clonotype. Being one base from a much bigger clone, this may be a read error. The rearrangement joins TRBV7-9 to TRBJ2-4; no clear D. The CDR3 is 17 amino acids. The germline CDR1 and CDR2 sequences are SEHNR and FQNEAQ (reference sequence). The CDR3 sequence: CASSPTVITTNLNVQYF. CDR3 coding DNA: TGTGCCAGCAGCCCTACTGTCATAACTACTAACCTAAACGTTCAGTACTTC.

V is TRBV6-2 or TRBV6-3 and J is TRBJ1-5, with D unclear. V gave up 9 bases and J gave up 2 bases, with 14 bases separating them. CDR3 length: 14 amino acids. Per the germline V gene, CDR1 is MNHEY and CDR2 is SVGEGT. The CDR3 region has the DNA TGTGCCAGTTCCCGGGTTATTGGCAATCAGCCCCAGCATTTT. This encodes CASSRVIGNQPQHF.

The rearrangement uses TRBV18 and TRBJ2-1, with 10 bases identical to TRBD2. The germline gives CDR1 KGHSH, CDR2 LQKENI. The CDR3 is 16 residues long. V shed 3 bases and J 1 base; nucleotides not matched to a gene: 3. This CDR3 is CASSPIAGGSYNEQFF. CDR3 in DNA: TGTGCCAGCTCACCTATAGCGGGAGGTTCCTACAATGAGCAGTTCTTC. The complete variable domain, with remaining parts taken from reference TRBV18 and TRBJ2-1, reads NAGVMQNPRHLVRRRGQEARLRCSPMKGHSHVYWYRQLPEEGLKFMVYLQKENIIDESGMPKERFSAEFPKEGPSILRIQQVVRGDSAAYFCASSPIAGGSYNEQFFGPGTRLTVL.

The V and J genes are TRBV3-1 and TRBJ2-7; D is perhaps TRBD2 (6 bases). The CDR3 extends over 14 amino acids. Germline CDR1 reads LGHDT; CDR2 reads YNNKEL (reference sequence). V lost 2 bases to trimming and J lost 7 bases, with 15 bases between them. The CDR3 nucleotides are TGTGCCAGCAGCCAAAATCCGGAGGGTCGAGAGCAGTACTTC. Protein: CASSQNPEGREQYF.

This clonotype was picked up many times. The V gene is TRBV2, the J gene TRBJ1-4, with D tentatively TRBD1 (6 bases). V was clipped by 4 bases and J by 6 bases, with 12 bases between them. This CDR3 contains 14 residues. The germline V gene encodes CDR1 SNHLY and CDR2 FYNNEI. The CDR3 DNA is TGTGCCAGCAGTGCTCAGGGGCTATATGAAAAACTGTTTTTT. Its protein product is CASSAQGLYEKLFF.

This clonotype was seen many times. The rearrangement joins TRBV29-1 to TRBJ1-1; D perhaps matches TRBD1 (5 bases). This CDR3 region has 14 residues. Germline CDR1 is SQVTM and CDR2 is ANQGSEA. V lost 4 bases to trimming and J lost 5 bases, with 17 bases between them. CDR3 amino acids: CSVARDASRTEAFF. CDR3 sequence (DNA): TGCAGCGTTGCCCGGGACGCCAGTAGGACTGAAGCTTTCTTT.

About this clonotype itself: A much bigger clone sits one base away, suggesting this may be a read error. The chain recombines TRBV5-1 with TRBJ2-1, with D perhaps TRBD2 (6 bases). The length of the CDR3 is 14 residues. Looked up from germline, CDR1 is SGHRS and CDR2 is YFSETQ. This CDR3 is CASGTPGSYNERFF. The CDR3 DNA follows: TGCGCCAGTGGGACTCCGGGTTCCTACAATGAGCGGTTCTTC.

The chain couples TRBV5-1 to TRBJ2-1; the D call may be TRBD1 or TRBD2 (7 bases each). The CDR3 covers 14 residues. Germline CDR1 and CDR2: SGHRS and YFSETQ. Trimming pared 7 bases from V and 0 bases from J, leaving 11 bases between. CDR3: CASGRDSSYNEQFF. The CDR3 bases are TGCGCCAGCGGGAGGGACAGCTCCTACAATGAGCAGTTCTTC.

This clonotype has ten or more counts. The J gene is TRBJ1-5, the V gene TRBV5-1; a weak D match, TRBD1 (5 bases). Trimming removed 3 bases at V and 1 base at J, with 17 bases between. CDR1 and CDR2 from the germline V gene are SGHRS and YFSETQ. The length of the CDR3 is 17 residues. Here the CDR3 DNA reads TGCGCCAGCAGCTCCGACCCCTTTGAGGGGAGCAATCAGCCCCAGCATTTT. This sequence encodes CASSSDPFEGSNQPQHF. The full variable domain, in which reference TRBV5-1 and TRBJ1-5 provide the parts outside the CDR3, is KAGVTQTPRYLIKTRGQQVTLSCSPISGHRSVSWYQQTPGQGLQFLFEYFSETQRNKGNFPGRFSGRQFSNSRSEMNVSTLELGDSALYLCASSSDPFEGSNQPQHFGDGTRLSIL.

This clonotype occurred many times. V usage is TRBV29-1 and J usage is TRBJ2-1; D perhaps matches TRBD1 (5 bases). The CDR3 is made up of 16 amino acids. Trimming removed 0 bases from V and 2 bases from J, with 14 bases in between. Germline loops: CDR1 SQVTM, CDR2 ANQGSEA. CDR3 coding DNA: TGCAGCGTTGAAGATCAAGGGCAGGGAACCTACAATGAGCAGTTCTTC. The encoded protein is CSVEDQGQGTYNEQFF.

About this clonotype itself: Just one base apart from a much larger clone, this may be a read error. The chain employs TRBV5-1 and TRBJ2-1; tentatively, D is TRBD1 (6 bases). CDR1 is SGHRS, CDR2 YFSETQ, per germline. The CDR3 loop spans 13 amino acids. The V end lost 0 bases, the J end lost 8 bases, and 9 bases lay between the germline ends. CDR3 loop: CASSLEGVDEQFF. The CDR3 region has the DNA TGCGCCAGCAGCTTGGAGGGGGTCGATGAGCAGTTCTTC.

This clonotype was found many times. The gene calls are TRBV27 and TRBJ1-5; 8 bases are a match to TRBD1. Trimming at V came to 6 bases and at J to 0 bases, leaving 10 bases not matched to a gene. This CDR3 spans 17 amino acids. Germline V gene lookup returns CDR1 MNHEY and CDR2 SMNVEV (reference sequence). This CDR3 reads CASSSAPTGDSNQPQHF. CDR3 nucleotides: TGTGCCAGCAGCTCAGCCCCGACAGGGGATAGCAATCAGCCCCAGCATTTT.

There are a few counts of this clonotype. V and J are TRBV20-1 and TRBJ1-2; tentative D call: TRBD1 (6 bases). Germline values: CDR1 DFQATT, CDR2 SNEGSKA (reference sequence). The ends were cut back, 3 bases at V and 8 bases at J, with 16 bases in the middle. This CDR3 contains 13 residues. In DNA form, the CDR3 reads TGCAGTGCTAGGAGGGAGGCAGGGGAAGGCTACACCTTC. Translation gives CSARREAGEGYTF.